This TCR beta chain was recorded in a study of spatial heterogeneity in lung cancer. About the study: Patients with untreated early-stage non-small cell lung cancer, numbering around 71, were the donors.

The ends lost 5 bases at V and 5 bases at J; junction bases unmatched: 11. The CDR3 spans 17 residues. Germline V gene sequence: CDR1 DFQATT, CDR2 SNEGSKA (reference sequence). On this clonotype: Its antigen is not known.

Time point here: blood at routine non-recurrence follow-up after resection. The sequenced material consisted of unsorted whole RNA from tumor, nontumor lung or frozen PBMC. Findings and caveats of the study: Ubiquitous expanded tumor TCRs showed up in blood more at resection than follow-up.

A distinct unique molecular identifier was carried by each TCR cDNA molecule. TCRdb itself ran the 5' RACE reads through MiXCR, one entry per CDR3 protein. The table lists some 41,000 distinct CDR3 sequences, over 9.5% of them singletons. The clonotype comes from a female donor with early-stage non-small cell lung cancer. This chain uses TRBV20-1 with TRBJ2-5; 16 bases map to TRBD2. The starting material was PBMCs, obtained at follow-up. CDR3 in amino acids: CSAPPGTSGGAGETQYF. The CDR3 DNA is TGCAGTGCTCCGCCCGGGACTAGCGGGGGGGCGGGGGAGACCCAGTACTTC.